A selection of T cell receptor beta chains follows, all from one sample in a study of blood T cells in healthy people across ages. TCRdb independently ran MiXCR on the 5' RACE reads; one entry per CDR3 protein. This table holds hundreds of thousands of distinct CDR3 sequences, over 45% found once. The source material was blood. These receptors were taken from a man aged 30 to 45 in good health. The CDR3 runs from the conserved cysteine through the conserved F or W. Clone size appears in some rows only: once, few, many, or a class for an expanded clone.

.	TRBV12-3/TRBV12-4	TRBJ2-1	CASSPFLAKYNEQFF
.	TRBV5-1	TRBJ2-1	CASSTLRTSNEQFF
.	TRBV28	TRBJ1-2	CASRRQGRVGYTF
.	TRBV12-3/TRBV12-4	TRBJ2-3	CASTERGGTDTQYF
once	TRBV4-2	TRBJ2-1	CASSQVPSGRGEQFF
few	TRBV7-9	TRBJ2-7	CASSSTQSGEQYF
many	TRBV29-1	TRBJ2-7	CSVGSLTGHYEQYF
.	TRBV10-3	TRBJ2-5	CAIRGTSGPGIETQYF
few	TRBV10-3	TRBJ2-7	CAISESQGVTYEQYF
few	TRBV4-2	TRBJ1-2	CASSQGQGESYTF
once	TRBV20-1	TRBJ2-7	CSARVNWQNTYEQYF
.	TRBV28	TRBJ1-4	CASIPTSGYEKLFF
few	TRBV5-6	TRBJ2-1	CASSFGTSVYNEQFF
few	TRBV6-6	TRBJ2-7	CASTRPLSHEQYF
few	TRBV29-1	TRBJ1-2	CSVEWENYGYTF
few	TRBV15	TRBJ1-5	CATGGQGSGNQPQHF
many	TRBV5-1	TRBJ2-1	CASSLAGSYNEQFF
few	TRBV20-1	TRBJ2-1	CSARVLDYNEQFF
.	TRBV20-1	TRBJ2-3	CSARRASGPGGTQYF
few	TRBV7-2	.	CASSFRAAETQYF
.	TRBV7-2	TRBJ2-5	CASSADGSRGETQYF
few	TRBV10-3	TRBJ2-7	CAMGTGVGYEQYF
few	TRBV12-5	TRBJ2-7	CASGFFAGGALSYEQYF
.	TRBV7-8	TRBJ2-1	CASSLIEDRSSYEQFF
.	TRBV19	TRBJ1-5	CASSIDSYQPQHF